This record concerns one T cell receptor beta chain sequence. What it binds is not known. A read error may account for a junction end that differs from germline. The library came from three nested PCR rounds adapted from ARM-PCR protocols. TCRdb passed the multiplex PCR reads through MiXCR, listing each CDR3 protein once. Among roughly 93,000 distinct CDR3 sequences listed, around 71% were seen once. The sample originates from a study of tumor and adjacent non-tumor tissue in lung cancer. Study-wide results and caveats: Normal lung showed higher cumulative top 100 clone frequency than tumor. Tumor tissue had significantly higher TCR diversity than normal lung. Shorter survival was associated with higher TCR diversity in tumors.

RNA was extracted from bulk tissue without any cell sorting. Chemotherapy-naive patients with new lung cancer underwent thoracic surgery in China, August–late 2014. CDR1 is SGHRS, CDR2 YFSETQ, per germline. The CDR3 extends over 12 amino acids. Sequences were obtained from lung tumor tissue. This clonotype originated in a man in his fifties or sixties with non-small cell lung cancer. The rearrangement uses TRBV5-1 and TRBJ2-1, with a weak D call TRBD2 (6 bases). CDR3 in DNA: TGCGCCAGTAGCTTGGGAGGCAATCAGCAGTTCTTC. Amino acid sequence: CASSLGGNQQFF.